This TCR beta chain was identified in a study of T cells in Graves' hyperthyroidism and ophthalmopathy (dated by TCRdb to between 2018 and 2021). Describing the broader study: Peripheral blood samples were taken at the time of initial diagnosis, prior to any treatment. To identify TCR V-J signatures that set the groups apart, the researchers used a discovery cohort of 95 to 100 patients, made up of roughly 40 with Graves' ophthalmopathy and 57 with stable Graves' hyperthyroidism. An independent validation cohort of about 20 hyperthyroidism patients and 17 patients who later progressed to ophthalmopathy tested prospective prediction of ophthalmopathy. For training and testing, the 95 to 100 patients in the discovery cohort were randomly divided in a 7:3 ratio. In addition, the study compared T-cell repertoires in thyroid tissue and in blood from roughly 6 Graves' hyperthyroidism patients. After sampling, hyperthyroidism patients received methimazole starting at 30 mg daily, and ophthalmopathy patients received high-dose intravenous methylprednisolone. The paper reports TCR Vbeta CDR3 sequencing of approximately 130 peripheral blood samples: 40 to 45 ophthalmopathy, about 75 hyperthyroidism and 17 progressor patients. Overall results and qualifications from the work: During validation, the model predicted progression to ophthalmopathy a median of approximately 6 months ahead of onset, with almost 71% sensitivity and roughly 72% specificity. No statistical method was used to fix the sample size in advance, and group allocation was not hidden from the investigators. A 13 V-J signature model separated ophthalmopathy from stable hyperthyroidism, with around 88% sensitivity and just under 84% specificity in cross-validation and 80%/75% in testing. Blood samples also contained most of the expanded thyroid clonotypes (frequency above 0.001), which suggests that blood repertoires may reflect thyroid immune responses.

Hyperthyroidism patients were aged 18 to 65 years and newly diagnosed, with disease duration of less than 2 months. Any patient with an uncontrolled infection, another autoimmune disease, pregnancy or lactation was excluded. Diagnoses relied on clinical symptoms, serum thyroxine and TRAb, thyroid ultrasound and orbital computed tomography. Blood from progressor patients was drawn when they were first diagnosed with hyperthyroidism, before any ophthalmopathy symptoms appeared. PBMCs were separated from 10 ml of fresh peripheral blood using Ficoll-Paque density gradient centrifugation. Patients classed as progressors first received a Graves' hyperthyroidism diagnosis and then went on to develop ophthalmopathy during follow-up. Total RNA was extracted with Trizol reagent, and quality was checked on an Agilent 2100 Bioanalyzer. Amplification of TCR beta CDR3 regions was carried out from RNA transcripts. The first round of RT-PCR for the TCR CDR3 was performed with the HTBI primer set and the Qiagen OneStep RT-PCR kit. The libraries were constructed in a second round of multiplex PCR and then size-selected and purified. The libraries were sequenced on an Illumina HiSeq2000 using paired-end 100 bp reads. The source study handled its data this way. Raw data were processed with SOAPnuke, discarding reads with adapters, uncalled bases, mean Phred below 15, or no exact constant-primer or identifier match. High-quality paired reads were merged with COPE v1.2.5, and unique nucleotide sequences were defined as clonotypes. MiTCR v1.1 was used to align clonotypes to the IMGT TRBV, TRBD and TRBJ reference segments. The analysis included only V-J combinations with a frequency above 0.0001, which together covered 99% to 99.2% of the repertoires. The TCS score was defined as F50 (clonal expansion) divided by E x V (chaos), with BLOSUM62-based TCRdist calculated between CDR3 peptides within each V-J. Welch's t-statistics and random forest reduced around 550 V-J features to 10 to 15, which were used in a naive Bayes classifier (R e1071). The public reads were quality trimmed at Q25 with fastp and then assembled into clones with MiXCR by TCRdb, keeping productive beta chains. Duplicate CDR3 protein sequences are folded into a single record with the most common DNA and genes. The V and J calls and clone size come from TCRdb's table, not from the authors' own analysis. In all, the sample holds 350,000 to 450,000 distinct CDR3 sequences, and 15% to 20% of those were seen once. Of the sample, around a third is held by the ten largest clones.

This clonotype came up many times. The antigen it recognizes is unknown. No base quality information exists; no much larger clone differs at one position. Between the V and J ends, shortened by 3 bases and 4 bases respectively, the junction contains 9 bases. CDR1 and CDR2 are read off the germline V gene as SGHAT and FQNNGV. The CDR3, cysteine through phenylalanine, is 13 amino acids long. Only CDR3 DNA is held: 39 bases, read in frame from base 1. Specimen: blood. The TCR was taken from a woman in her 30s with Graves' hyperthyroidism that later progressed to Graves' ophthalmopathy. This receptor chain uses TRBV11-2 and TRBJ1-2; a weak D assignment points to TRBD1 (5 bases agree). The CDR3 sequence is CASSFGTAYGYTF. Here is the DNA: TGTGCCAGCAGCTTCGGGACGGCCTATGGCTACACCTTC.